This section outlines one T cell receptor beta chain sequence together with its context. The target antigen is unknown. This record belongs to a study of T cells in localized non-small cell lung cancer. Findings and limits, study-wide: Sequence data derive from only one tumor region, so heterogeneity remains possible.

Repertoires were generated with immunoSEQ multiplex PCR, while TCRdb's copy carries only in-frame clones and drops some. The data hold under 40,000 clones, with 78% observed a single time. The sequencing used peripheral blood, collected before any cancer treatment. The receptor comes from a male donor aged 60 or over with stage II squamous cell lung carcinoma.

The CDR3 sequence: CASSPGTSPNEQFF. The CDR3 nucleotides read TGTGCCAGCAGCCCCGGGACTAGCCCCAATGAGCAGTTCTTC. The genes are TRBV7-9 and TRBJ2-1; TRBD2 matches 9 bases. The CDR3 length is 14 residues. Germline trimming cut 5 bases from V and 6 bases from J; bases unmatched to any gene: 5. Germline V gives CDR1 SEHNR, CDR2 FQNEAQ (reference sequence).